This entry is about one TCR beta chain. Its antigen remains unidentified. The data stem from a study of cytomegalovirus exposure and HLA in healthy donors. The PCR ran on 60 Vbeta and 13 Jbeta primers. Here immunoSEQ multiplex PCR was the method, and the copy in TCRdb shows in-frame clones only, minus some. There are 110,000 to 150,000 clones in the sample; about 75% occur only once, and roughly 7.3% lies in the top ten. The study, taken as a whole, reports: Later analysis revealed greater clonal expansion in HLA-associated TCR beta chains than in equally common others. For most TCR beta V segments, an earlier analysis put the productive rate at about 87% or about 30% of the time. Sequencing depth roughly uniform across donors was assumed in presence/absence analyses.

The specimen was PBMCs. The clonotype comes from a man aged 30-40 years in good health and CMV-seronegative.

CDR3 coding DNA: TGTGCCAGCAGCATTAGGGACATGGACTACGAGCAGTACTTC. Its translation: CASSIRDMDYEQYF. This chain joins TRBV5-8 and TRBJ2-7, with a possible D match to TRBD1 (6 bases). The CDR3 contains 14 residues. The V and J ends lost 4 bases and 3 bases respectively, with 14 bases between them. Germline CDR1 reads SGHTS; CDR2 reads YDEGEE.